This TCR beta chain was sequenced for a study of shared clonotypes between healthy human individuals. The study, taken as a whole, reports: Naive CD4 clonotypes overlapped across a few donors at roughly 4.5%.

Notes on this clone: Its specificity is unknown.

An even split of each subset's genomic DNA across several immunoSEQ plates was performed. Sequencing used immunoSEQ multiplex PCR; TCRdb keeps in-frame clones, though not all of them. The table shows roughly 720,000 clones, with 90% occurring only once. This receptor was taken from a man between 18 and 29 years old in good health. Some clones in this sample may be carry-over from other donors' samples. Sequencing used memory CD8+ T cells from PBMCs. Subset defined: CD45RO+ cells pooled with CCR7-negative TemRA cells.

This CDR3 is CASSLILRGRETEAFF. CDR3 DNA sequence: TGTGCCAGCAGCTTGATTCTTAGGGGGCGCGAGACTGAAGCTTTCTTT. The rearrangement joins TRBV7-8 to TRBJ1-1, with 7 bases aligning to TRBD1. Germline lookup yields CDR1 SGHVS and CDR2 FQNEAQ. V trimming: 3 bases; J trimming: 5 bases; junction bases outside the gene matches: 12. CDR3 length: 16 residues.